This record concerns one TCR beta chain sequence. Germline CDR1 and CDR2: DFQATT and SNEGSKA (reference sequence). The CDR3 consists of 15 residues. The V gene lost 6 bases and the J gene lost 5 bases, with 22 bases spanning the gap. The entry originates in a study of blood T cell repertoires in COVID-19. The protocol was immunoSEQ multiplex PCR, while the TCRdb copy is restricted to in-frame clones and leaves out a portion. In the table there are 240,000 or so clones, approximately 83% of which are singletons. Sequences were obtained from peripheral blood. This chain joins TRBV20-1 and TRBJ2-5; D is perhaps TRBD1 (6 bases). The TCR originated in a young woman who had recovered from COVID-19. The CDR3 coding sequence is TGCAGTGCCAGTGATCACTACAGGGCGGAGGAGACCCAGTACTTC. This gives the protein CSASDHYRAEETQYF.